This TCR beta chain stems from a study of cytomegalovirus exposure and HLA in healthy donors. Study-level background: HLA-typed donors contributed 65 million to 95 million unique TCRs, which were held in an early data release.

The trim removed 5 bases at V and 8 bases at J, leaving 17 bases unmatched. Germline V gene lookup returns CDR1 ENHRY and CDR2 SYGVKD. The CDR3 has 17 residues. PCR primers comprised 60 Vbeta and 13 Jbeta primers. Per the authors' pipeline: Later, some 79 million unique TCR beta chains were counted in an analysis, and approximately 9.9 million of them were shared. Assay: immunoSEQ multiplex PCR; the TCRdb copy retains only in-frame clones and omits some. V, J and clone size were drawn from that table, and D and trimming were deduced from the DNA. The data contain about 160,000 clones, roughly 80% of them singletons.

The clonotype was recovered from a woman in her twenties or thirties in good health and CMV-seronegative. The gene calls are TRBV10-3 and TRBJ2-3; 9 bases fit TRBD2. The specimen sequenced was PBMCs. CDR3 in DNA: TGTGCCATCAGTTACACCGGGACTAGCCTTAACCAGGCTACGCAGTATTTT. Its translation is CAISYTGTSLNQATQYF.